This T cell receptor beta chain was recorded in a study of T-cell reconstitution after alpha-beta-depleted transplantation in children. Study conclusions and caveats: Surviving recipient T cells and thymic progenitors underlay high day-60 TCRbeta diversity in some patients. The main origin of T-cell counts and diversity one year after transplant was newly produced T cells.

The TCRbeta library was prepared with unique molecular identifiers. One entry per CDR3 protein results from TCRdb running MiXCR on the PCR reads. The top ten hold approximately 6% of the sample, which has over 150,000 distinct CDR3 sequences, about 7% seen once. The CDR3 runs 16 residues. V trimming: 1 base; J trimming: 8 bases; junction bases outside the gene matches: 12. CDR1 is DFQATT and CDR2 is SNEGSKA in the germline V gene (reference sequence). This clonotype was seen more than once but under ten times. Its antigen is as yet unknown. This clonotype was obtained from a boy between 2 and 10 years old with acute lymphoblastic leukemia, due to receive a stem cell transplant. Sequencing used PBMCs, obtained before TCRalphabeta/CD19-depleted stem cell transplant. The chain combines TRBV20-1 with TRBJ1-2; TRBD1 matches at 11 bases. CDR3 nucleotide sequence: TGCAGTGCTAGAGTCCCGGGACAGGGGGGGCATGGCGGCTACACCTTC. Protein product: CSARVPGQGGHGGYTF.